The T cell receptor beta chain under discussion was sequenced for a study of T cell changes during pregnancy in multiple sclerosis. Sequenced by immunoSEQ multiplex PCR; TCRdb stores in-frame clones only, minus some. The table shows 25,000 to 35,000 clones, with 85% to 90% occurring only once. This TCR derives from a female donor in good health, enrolled as a control in a pregnancy study. The input for sequencing was CD4+ T cells from peripheral blood mononuclear cells, taken in the third trimester of pregnancy.

The CDR3 DNA reads as TGTGCAGCAAAAACAGGGGCTACTACCTACGAGCAGTACTTC. Residues: CAAKTGATTYEQYF. The rearrangement uses TRBV6-5 and TRBJ2-7, with TRBD1 matching 7 bases. Per germline, CDR1 MNHEY and CDR2 SVGAGI. This CDR3 spans 14 amino acids.